These 25 T cell receptor beta chains were all obtained from the same sample, sequenced in a study of CD8 T cells in ankylosing spondylitis. Each CDR3 protein is one row after TCRdb ran MiXCR on the 5' RACE reads. Of 150,000 to 200,000 distinct CDR3 sequences in the sample, approximately 20% were seen once. Sequenced input: blood, either unsorted or a sorted T cell fraction (not recorded which). These receptors originate from a male donor with ankylosing spondylitis or in good health (not recorded which).

This clonotype was recorded many times. The chain joins TRBV15 to TRBJ2-3; either TRBD1 or TRBD2 may fit D (5 bases each). Germline loops: CDR1 LNHNV, CDR2 YYDKDF (reference sequence). The CDR3 length is 13 residues. Trimming took off 10 bases at V and 1 base at J, with 12 bases between the two ends. The CDR3 region is CASLGGRTDTQYF. CDR3 DNA: TGTGCCAGCCTTGGGGGACGCACAGATACGCAGTATTTT.

The table lists this clonotype with many counts. The chain recombines TRBV6-5 with TRBJ2-3, with TRBD2 matching 9 bases. J was trimmed by 7 bases and V by 0 bases; bases with no gene match: 11. Germline values: CDR1 MNHEY, CDR2 SVGAGI. The CDR3 is 17 residues long. The chain's CDR3 is CASSYSKGSGRRNTQYF. CDR3 bases: TGTGCCAGCAGTTACTCGAAGGGTAGCGGGAGAAGAAATACGCAGTATTTT.

This clonotype has a handful of counts. This sequence joins TRBV27 and TRBJ2-3; 8 nucleotides align to TRBD1. This CDR3 is 14 amino acids long. Germline CDR1 and CDR2: MNHEY and SMNVEV (reference sequence). The junction had 7 bases not matched to a gene; V was cut back by 8 bases and J by 3 bases. CDR3 bases: TGTGCCAGCGGTAACGGACAGGGTACAGATACGCAGTATTTT. It yields the protein CASGNGQGTDTQYF.

This clonotype has at least ten counts. The genes are TRBV12-3 or TRBV12-4 and TRBJ2-5; 10 bases line up with TRBD2. The CDR3 sequence is 14 residues long. J gave up 5 bases and V 6 bases, and 6 bases lay outside the gene matches. In DNA, the CDR3 is TGTGCCAGCAGCCATAGCGGGAGGCCGGAGACCCAGTACTTC. Protein product: CASSHSGRPETQYF.

This clonotype was recorded at least ten times. This chain connects TRBV5-6 to TRBJ2-1; no firm D call. The CDR3 covers 15 residues. The germline gives CDR1 SGHDT, CDR2 YYEEEE. V lost 1 base and J 0 bases, leaving 8 bases between the germline ends. The CDR3 bases are TGTGCCAGCAGCTTGCTTGACTCCTCCTACAATGAGCAGTTCTTC. Protein product: CASSLLDSSYNEQFF.

This clonotype appeared a few times. J is TRBJ1-2 and V is TRBV27, with 8 nucleotides matching TRBD1. Germline V gene lookup returns CDR1 MNHEY and CDR2 SMNVEV (reference sequence). CDR3 length: 14 residues. V was pared by 5 bases and J by 4 bases, with 6 bases of the junction left unmatched. The CDR3 sequence: CASSVLGQGYGYTF. The DNA for the CDR3 is TGTGCCAGCAGTGTACTCGGACAGGGCTATGGCTACACCTTC.

In this sample, this clonotype turned up many times. The chain combines TRBV18 with TRBJ1-1; D not certain. The CDR3 is 14 residues long. Germline CDR1 KGHSH, CDR2 LQKENI. V lost 2 bases to trimming and J lost 2 bases, with 9 bases between them. This chain's CDR3 is CASSPTGVNTEAFF. The CDR3 DNA sequence: TGTGCCAGCTCACCAACTGGGGTAAACACTGAAGCTTTCTTT.

V usage is TRBV20-1 and J usage is TRBJ2-3, with 9 bases lining up with TRBD1. In germline, CDR1 is DFQATT, CDR2 SNEGSKA (reference sequence). The J segment lost 11 bases and the V segment lost 6 bases, leaving 15 bases of the junction unmatched. The CDR3 has 14 residues. The CDR3 DNA reads TGCAGTGCCCAGAGTAGGACAGGGGCGAGCGGGCAGTATTTT. It translates to CSAQSRTGASGQYF.

A few counts support this clonotype. The V gene is TRBV3-1, the J gene TRBJ2-2; D gene unclear. There are 13 residues in the CDR3. Trimming removed 5 bases from V and 6 bases from J, with 10 bases in between. Germline V CDR1 and CDR2: LGHDT, YNNKEL (reference sequence). The chain's CDR3 is CASSYYGAGELFF. The CDR3 nucleotides are TGTGCCAGCAGCTATTACGGCGCCGGGGAGCTGTTTTTT. The whole variable domain, filled in from reference TRBV3-1 and TRBJ2-2, reads DTAVSQTPKYLVTQMGNDKSIKCEQNLGHDTMYWYKQDSKKFLKIMFSYNNKELIINETVPNRFSPKSPDKAHLNLHINSLELGDSAVYFCASSYYGAGELFFGEGSRLTVL.

The genes are TRBV5-4 and TRBJ2-1; 7 positions agree with TRBD2. The V segment lost 2 bases and the J segment 8 bases; nucleotides outside the gene matches: 7. CDR3 size: 14 residues. Germline lookup yields CDR1 SGHNT and CDR2 YYREEE (reference sequence). CDR3 nucleotide sequence: TGTGCCAGCAGCTTTCCGGGAGGAATGGATGAGCAGTTCTTC. This codes for CASSFPGGMDEQFF.

This clonotype was detected many times. The chain links TRBV30 to TRBJ2-7; D unclear. This CDR3 comprises 13 residues. With 1 base removed from V and 2 bases from J, the gap between germline ends came to 9 bases. Per germline, CDR1 GTSNPN and CDR2 SVGIG (reference sequence). The CDR3 bases are TGTGCCTGGAGTGCATTAGTCCCCTACGAGCAGTACTTC. Protein product: CAWSALVPYEQYF.

This clonotype showed up many times. The V and J genes are TRBV4-2 and TRBJ2-7; D is unresolved. Germline-derived CDR1 and CDR2 are LGHNA and YNFKEQ. The V end was cut by 2 bases, the J end by 1 base, with 12 bases between. The CDR3 length is 15 residues. CDR3 protein: CASSQQAHLSYEQYF. CDR3 DNA sequence: TGTGCCAGCAGCCAACAGGCGCACTTATCCTACGAGCAGTACTTC.

This clonotype appeared many times. The gene calls are TRBV7-2 and TRBJ1-1; D call uncertain. The CDR3 length is 14 residues. Trimming removed 1 base at V and 6 bases at J, with 12 bases between. The germline CDR1 and CDR2 sequences are SGHTA and FQGNSA. Written as DNA, the CDR3 is TGTGCCAGCAGCTTAGGACCCTCAGTCGCTGAAGCTTTCTTT. As protein: CASSLGPSVAEAFF.

This clonotype was picked up many times. The chain employs TRBV29-1 and TRBJ1-1; TRBD1 matches 8 bases. Germline V lookup: CDR1 SQVTM, CDR2 ANQGSEA. CDR3 size: 11 residues. Trimming cost V 8 bases and J 11 bases; bases outside gene matches: 10. CDR3 sequence: CSTWTGRWAFF. CDR3 coding DNA: TGCAGCACCTGGACAGGGCGCTGGGCTTTCTTT.

J is TRBJ2-2 and V is TRBV19; TRBD2 might be the D (5 bases). V lost 3 bases, J lost 10 bases, and 12 bases lay in between. CDR1 LNHDA and CDR2 SQIVND come from the germline V gene (reference sequence). The CDR3 runs 13 residues. The chain's CDR3 is CASSIRGWEELFF. The CDR3 DNA sequence: TGTGCCAGTAGTATCCGGGGTTGGGAGGAGCTGTTTTTT.

Many counts were recorded for this clonotype. V is TRBV20-1 and J is TRBJ1-4; TRBD1 matches at 8 bases. Germline V lookup: CDR1 DFQATT, CDR2 SNEGSKA (reference sequence). Germline trimming cut 6 bases from V and 8 bases from J; bases unmatched to any gene: 5. This CDR3 is built from 12 residues. For the CDR3, the DNA is TGCAGTGCCAGGGGGCGTTTCGAAAAACTGTTTTTT. This encodes CSARGRFEKLFF.

This clonotype has only a few counts. The chain combines TRBV5-1 with TRBJ2-1; TRBD2 matches at 7 bases. V trimming: 0 bases; J trimming: 8 bases; junction bases outside the gene matches: 8. Germline values: CDR1 SGHRS, CDR2 YFSETQ. CDR3 length: 15 amino acids. The CDR3 sequence is CASSLERLATDEQFF. The CDR3 DNA reads as TGCGCCAGCAGCTTGGAAAGACTAGCTACGGATGAGCAGTTCTTC.

A note on this clonotype: At one end the junction does not follow the germline gene, possibly because of a read error. The V gene is TRBV5-4, the J gene TRBJ1-1; 8 nucleotides agree with TRBD1. CDR3 length: 16 residues. Germline V gene lookup returns CDR1 SGHNT and CDR2 YYREEE (reference sequence). CDR3 amino acids: CASRLDRASWGTEAFF. In nucleotides, the CDR3 is TGTGCCAGCAGGTTGGACAGGGCGAGTTGGGGCACTGAAGCTTTCTTT.

This clonotype has ten or more counts. The chain is built from TRBV4-2 and TRBJ2-5; TRBD2 is a possible D gene (6 bases). This CDR3 spans 16 amino acids. Per germline, CDR1 LGHNA and CDR2 YNFKEQ. V shed 0 bases and J shed 4 bases, with 15 bases lying between them. The CDR3 reads CASSQDPSGYGETQYF. CDR3 nucleotides: TGTGCCAGCAGCCAAGATCCAAGCGGGTATGGAGAGACCCAGTACTTC.

In this sample, this clonotype turned up a few times. The V gene is TRBV7-8, the J gene TRBJ2-3; 7 bases are a match to TRBD1. Germline-derived CDR1 and CDR2 are SGHVS and FQNEAQ. The CDR3 runs to 16 residues. With V trimmed by 5 bases and J by 3 bases, 11 bases remained unmatched. The CDR3 region is CASSVPTGSWTDTQYF. The DNA for the CDR3 is TGTGCCAGCAGCGTACCGACAGGGAGTTGGACAGATACGCAGTATTTT.

This clonotype was detected a few times. The V gene is TRBV14, the J gene TRBJ2-3; tentative D call: TRBD2 (6 bases). CDR3 length: 18 residues. V was shortened by 1 base and J by 2 bases, with 19 bases between the two germline ends. Germline-derived CDR1 and CDR2 are SGHDN and FVKESK. CDR3 residues: CASSQGRAAREHTDTQYF. CDR3 coding DNA: TGTGCCAGCAGCCAAGGACGGGCCGCGCGGGAACACACAGATACGCAGTATTTT.

This rearrangement joins TRBV30 to TRBJ2-5; D possibly corresponds to TRBD2 (5 bases). V lost 3 bases to trimming and J lost 7 bases, with 12 bases between them. Germline CDR1 GTSNPN, CDR2 SVGIG (reference sequence). This CDR3 has 12 residues. The CDR3 DNA follows: TGTGCCTGGAGATGGACTGGCGGGACCCAGTACTTC. Translation gives CAWRWTGGTQYF.

Ten or more counts support this clonotype. V and J are TRBV11-2 and TRBJ2-5, with D possibly being TRBD2 (5 bases). This CDR3 is built from 14 residues. V lost 0 bases to trimming and J lost 4 bases, with 9 bases between them. Germline V lookup: CDR1 SGHAT, CDR2 FQNNGV. The CDR3 nucleotides read TGTGCCAGCAGCTTAGAGCCAGGAGGAGAGACCCAGTACTTC. Translating gives CASSLEPGGETQYF.

At least ten counts were recorded for this clonotype. The DNA for the CDR3 is TGCAGTGCTAGGACACTAAGGACAGCTGAAAAACTGTTTTTT. Protein: CSARTLRTAEKLFF. The chain links TRBV20-1 to TRBJ1-4; D perhaps matches TRBD1 (6 bases). Per germline, CDR1 DFQATT and CDR2 SNEGSKA (reference sequence). V shed 3 bases and J shed 7 bases, with 15 bases lying between them. The CDR3 extends over 14 amino acids.

This clonotype turned up a few times. The rearrangement uses TRBV10-2 and TRBJ2-7; no clear D gene. From germline, CDR1 is WSHSY and CDR2 SAAADI. Deletions cut 6 bases from V and 3 bases from J, with 15 bases between. This CDR3 has 14 residues. The CDR3 spells CASSRSLTNYEQYF. CDR3 nucleotides: TGCGCCAGCAGCCGCTCCCTGACGAACTACGAGCAGTACTTC.